The 22 T cell receptor beta chains in this list originate from one sample, sequenced in a study of shared T cell receptors in the human thymus. Sequencing used immunoSEQ multiplex PCR; TCRdb keeps in-frame clones, though not all of them. The table has hundreds of thousands of clones, roughly 90% seen once. The same sample was also used in a study of human thymus T cells.

Input material: thymocytes. The source of these receptors is a boy younger than two with a congenital heart defect.

This sequence joins TRBV4-3 and TRBJ2-1; no definite D call. The V end was cut by 2 bases, the J end by 9 bases, with 11 bases between. Looked up from germline, CDR1 is LGHNA and CDR2 is YSLEER. The CDR3 loop spans 13 amino acids. The CDR3 coding sequence is TGCGCCAGCAGCCAACAAACAGTATTTGAGCAGTTCTTC. This encodes CASSQQTVFEQFF.

This chain connects TRBV4-2 to TRBJ2-5, with 7 bases lining up with TRBD2. With V trimmed by 0 bases and J by 5 bases, 6 bases remained unmatched. CDR1 is LGHNA and CDR2 is YNFKEQ in the germline V gene. This CDR3 has 15 amino acids. Here the CDR3 reads CASSQEGTNRETQYF. In DNA form, the CDR3 reads TGTGCCAGCAGCCAAGAGGGGACTAATCGGGAGACCCAGTACTTC.

The chain carries TRBV28 and TRBJ2-7; TRBD1 is a possible D gene (5 bases). V was clipped by 7 bases and J by 1 base, with 11 bases between them. There are 13 residues in the CDR3. In germline, CDR1 is MDHEN, CDR2 SYDVKM. This CDR3 reads CASTPGPSYEQYF. CDR3 bases: TGTGCCAGCACCCCAGGGCCGTCCTACGAGCAGTACTTC.

This chain joins TRBV5-8 and TRBJ2-3, with D perhaps TRBD1 (5 bases). This CDR3 contains 14 residues. CDR1 is SGHTS, CDR2 YDEGEE, per germline. V shed 4 bases and J shed 2 bases, with 11 bases lying between them. In nucleotides, the CDR3 is TGTGCCAGCAGCCCAAGGACAACCACAGATACGCAGTATTTT. Its translation is CASSPRTTTDTQYF.

The V call is TRBV14, the J call TRBJ1-4; 11 bases map to TRBD1. Trimming removed 1 base from V and 7 bases from J; junction bases left unmatched: 8. In germline, CDR1 is SGHDN, CDR2 FVKESK. The CDR3 sequence is 17 residues long. CDR3 protein: CASSQGRDRGWGEKLFF. For the CDR3, the DNA is TGTGCCAGCAGCCAAGGCCGGGACAGGGGGTGGGGTGAAAAACTGTTTTTT.

The J gene is TRBJ2-7, the V gene TRBV7-9, with 8 bases that match TRBD2. CDR3 length: 13 amino acids. From germline, CDR1 is SEHNR and CDR2 FQNEAQ (reference sequence). V lost 5 bases to trimming and J lost 2 bases; unmatched junction nucleotides: 2. This chain's CDR3 is CASSPGGAYEQYF. CDR3 nucleotide sequence: TGTGCCAGCAGCCCGGGGGGGGCCTACGAGCAGTACTTC.

V and J are TRBV9 and TRBJ2-5; D is unclear. Trimming left V 0 bases short and J 0 bases short, with 3 bases between. Per the germline V gene, CDR1 is SGDLS and CDR2 is YYNGEE. The CDR3 runs 13 residues. For the CDR3, the DNA is TGTGCCAGCAGCGTAGTAGACCAAGAGACCCAGTACTTC. It codes for CASSVVDQETQYF. Full variable domain (rest looked up from reference TRBV9 and TRBJ2-5): DSGVTQTPKHLITATGQRVTLRCSPRSGDLSVYWYQQSLDQGLQFLIQYYNGEERAKGNILERFSAQQFPDLHSELNLSSLELGDSALYFCASSVVDQETQYFGPGTRLLVL.

This chain joins TRBV13 and TRBJ2-3, with D tentatively TRBD2 (5 bases). Deletions cut 3 bases from V and 2 bases from J, with 9 bases between. CDR1 is PRHDT, CDR2 FYEKMQ, per germline (reference sequence). This CDR3 has 14 residues. The CDR3 loop is CASSFRGLTDTQYF. The CDR3 DNA reads as TGTGCCAGCAGCTTCCGGGGTCTCACAGATACGCAGTATTTT.

The rearrangement uses TRBV4-1 and TRBJ1-4; 8 nucleotides match TRBD1. The J segment lost 8 bases and the V segment lost 4 bases, leaving 15 bases of the junction unmatched. CDR3 size: 17 residues. Germline CDR1 and CDR2: MGHRA and YSYEKL. The CDR3 here is CASSRTRKDRGEEKLFF. The CDR3, as DNA: TGCGCCAGCAGCCGAACGAGGAAAGACAGGGGAGAAGAAAAACTGTTTTTT.

This clone occurred a few times. The rearrangement joins TRBV15 to TRBJ2-1; 13 bases line up with TRBD2. Germline V gene data show CDR1 as LNHNV and CDR2 as YYDKDF (reference sequence). The J segment lost 7 bases and the V segment lost 3 bases, leaving 18 bases of the junction unmatched. This CDR3 spans 20 amino acids. The CDR3 here is CATSRVQGLAGQGVINEQFF. For the CDR3, the DNA is TGTGCCACCAGCAGGGTTCAGGGACTAGCGGGACAGGGAGTAATAAATGAGCAGTTCTTC.

The rearrangement uses TRBV7-6 and TRBJ2-6; 8 bases map to TRBD1. The length of the CDR3 is 16 residues. Germline CDR1 SGHVS, CDR2 FNYEAQ. J gave up 2 bases and V 4 bases, and 4 bases lay outside the gene matches. The CDR3 nucleotides are TGTGCCAGCAGCTCCCGGACAGGGCCTGGGGCCAACGTCCTGACTTTC. Protein product: CASSSRTGPGANVLTF.

This chain connects TRBV4-2 to TRBJ2-7; D might be TRBD1 (6 bases). The CDR3 is 16 residues long. Between the trimmed V and J ends, which lost 4 bases and 2 bases, there was a span of 18 bases. Germline CDR1 is LGHNA and CDR2 is YNFKEQ. The CDR3, as DNA: TGTGCCAGCAGCCGGAACAGGGAAATAAAAACCTACGAGCAGTACTTC. Encoded protein: CASSRNREIKTYEQYF.

The V gene is TRBV4-1, the J gene TRBJ2-6, with a weak D call TRBD2 (7 bases). V was trimmed by 0 bases and J by 4 bases, leaving 19 bases between them. Germline lookup yields CDR1 MGHRA and CDR2 YSYEKL. The CDR3 contains 19 residues. The CDR3 sequence: CASSQDSPRGGSGANVLTF. The CDR3 DNA sequence: TGCGCCAGCAGCCAAGATTCCCCGAGGGGGGGTTCCGGGGCCAACGTCCTGACTTTC.

This clone was seen more than once but under ten times. The chain joins TRBV30 to TRBJ1-5, with D uncertain. Looked up from germline, CDR1 is GTSNPN and CDR2 is SVGIG (reference sequence). V lost 4 bases and J 4 bases, leaving 14 bases between the germline ends. The CDR3 has 14 residues. CDR3 loop: CAWKPETGNQPQHF. The CDR3 bases are TGTGCCTGGAAACCCGAGACGGGGAATCAGCCCCAGCATTTT.

This chain links TRBV5-6 with TRBJ2-1, with 9 bases fitting TRBD2. Germline V lookup: CDR1 SGHDT, CDR2 YYEEEE. The trim removed 0 bases at V and 6 bases at J, leaving 10 bases unmatched. This CDR3 region has 17 residues. The CDR3 reads CASSLVMREGPLNEQFF. In nucleotides, the CDR3 is TGTGCCAGCAGCTTGGTAATGCGGGAGGGCCCACTCAATGAGCAGTTCTTC.

This chain connects TRBV5-1 to TRBJ1-2, with 9 nucleotides matching TRBD1. There are 15 residues in the CDR3. Losses at the gene ends were 0 bases for V and 4 bases for J; bases not matched to a gene: 4. Per the germline V gene, CDR1 is SGHRS and CDR2 is YFSETQ. This chain's CDR3 is CASSLEGTGTYGYTF. CDR3 sequence (DNA): TGCGCCAGCAGCTTGGAAGGGACAGGGACCTATGGCTACACCTTC. The full variable domain, completed using reference TRBV5-1 and TRBJ1-2, is KAGVTQTPRYLIKTRGQQVTLSCSPISGHRSVSWYQQTPGQGLQFLFEYFSETQRNKGNFPGRFSGRQFSNSRSEMNVSTLELGDSALYLCASSLEGTGTYGYTFGSGTRLTVV.

The chain joins TRBV27 to TRBJ1-1, with TRBD1 matching over 8 bases. CDR1 and CDR2 from the germline V gene are MNHEY and SMNVEV (reference sequence). V dropped 5 bases and J dropped 0; count of bases not matched to a gene: 14. The CDR3 consists of 18 residues. CDR3 protein: CASSRIPGQVLMNTEAFF. DNA of the CDR3: TGTGCCAGCAGTCGCATCCCGGGACAGGTTCTCATGAACACTGAAGCTTTCTTT.

The chain joins TRBV19 to TRBJ2-2; 9 bases fit TRBD1. CDR1 and CDR2 from the germline V gene are LNHDA and SQIVND (reference sequence). The CDR3 has 16 amino acids. The V gene end was trimmed by 6 bases and the J gene end by 4 bases; junction bases not matched to a gene: 9. The CDR3 reads CASSPGQGRGTGELFF. The DNA of the CDR3 is TGTGCCAGTAGCCCCGGACAGGGGAGGGGCACCGGGGAGCTGTTTTTT.

The chain has TRBV15 and TRBJ1-5, with D possibly matching TRBD1 (6 bases). The CDR3 extends over 20 amino acids. Trimming cost V 0 bases and J 0 bases, with 21 bases left between them. The V gene's germline CDR1 is LNHNV and CDR2 YYDKDF (reference sequence). The CDR3: CATSRDRPGVLYLSNQPQHF. The CDR3 nucleotides are TGTGCCACCAGCAGAGATCGGCCAGGGGTTTTGTACCTTAGCAATCAGCCCCAGCATTTT.

This chain uses TRBV5-1 with TRBJ2-3; perhaps TRBD1 as D (6 bases). Looked up from germline, CDR1 is SGHRS and CDR2 is YFSETQ. This CDR3 has 14 amino acids. Between the trimmed V and J ends, which lost 0 bases and 1 base, there was a span of 6 bases. Here the CDR3 reads CASSLDRGTDTQYF. In DNA, the CDR3 is TGCGCCAGCAGCTTGGACAGGGGCACAGATACGCAGTATTTT.

V is TRBV5-1 and J is TRBJ2-3; weak D call: TRBD2 (6 bases). This CDR3 region has 16 residues. V lost 1 base and J 2 bases, leaving 14 bases between the germline ends. CDR1 SGHRS and CDR2 YFSETQ come from the germline V gene. The DNA of the CDR3 is TGCGCCAGCAGCTTGTCCGCGGCTAGCGCCACAGATACGCAGTATTTT. Translating it yields CASSLSAASATDTQYF.

The chain recombines TRBV10-2 with TRBJ2-3; the D gene is possibly TRBD2 (6 bases). CDR1 and CDR2 (germline): WSHSY, SAAADI. This CDR3 region has 15 residues. V shed 6 bases and J shed 3 bases, with 16 bases lying between them. CDR3 nucleotides: TGCGCCAGCAGAAAGGAGGGCCTTGGTACAGATACGCAGTATTTT. Its translation: CASRKEGLGTDTQYF.